Detailed here is one T cell receptor (beta chain). The sample originates from a study of cytomegalovirus exposure and HLA in healthy donors. Trimming cost V 5 bases and J 1 base; bases outside gene matches: 6. Per the germline V gene, CDR1 is LNHDA and CDR2 is SQIVND (reference sequence). This CDR3 spans 16 amino acids. Primers included in the PCR were 60 Vbeta and 13 Jbeta primers. Clones were read by immunoSEQ multiplex PCR, and TCRdb kept only the in-frame ones, dropping some. The sample gives 95,000 to 150,000 clones, roughly 86% of which show up once; more than 1.5% is in the top ten. V is TRBV19 and J is TRBJ1-3; TRBD1 matches at 9 bases. The source is a man aged 18-30 years in good health and CMV-seronegative. The sequencing sample was made of PBMCs. The CDR3, as DNA: TGTGCCAGTAGTGCCGGGACAGGGCGTTCTGGAAACACCATATATTTT. Translation: CASSAGTGRSGNTIYF.